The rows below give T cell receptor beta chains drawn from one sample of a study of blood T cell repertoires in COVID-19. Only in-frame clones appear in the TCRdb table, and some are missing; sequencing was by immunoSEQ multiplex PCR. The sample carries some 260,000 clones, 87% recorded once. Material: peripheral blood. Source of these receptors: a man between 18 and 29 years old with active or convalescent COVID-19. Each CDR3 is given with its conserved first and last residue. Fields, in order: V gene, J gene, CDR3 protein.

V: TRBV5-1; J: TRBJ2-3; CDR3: CASSPGGDPDTQYF
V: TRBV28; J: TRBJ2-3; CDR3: CASSFLTSGSKGDDTQYF
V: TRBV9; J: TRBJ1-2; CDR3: CASSVSGGLSDYGYTF
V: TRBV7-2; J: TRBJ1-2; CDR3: CASSSDRTLNYGYTF
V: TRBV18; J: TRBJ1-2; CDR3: CASSPGERRGYTF
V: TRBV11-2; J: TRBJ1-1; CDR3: CASSLQAGVEAFF
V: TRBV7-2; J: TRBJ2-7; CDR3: CASSLTGTYEQYF
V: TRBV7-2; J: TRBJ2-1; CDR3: CASSAGTGSYNEQFF
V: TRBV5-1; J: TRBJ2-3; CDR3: CASKAGTGALDTQYF
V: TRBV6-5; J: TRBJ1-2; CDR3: CASSITLGNYGYTF
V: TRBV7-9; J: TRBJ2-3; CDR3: CASNVRDTDTQYF
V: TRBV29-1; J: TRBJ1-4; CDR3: CSAWDRGGEKLFF
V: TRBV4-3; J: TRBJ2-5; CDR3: CASSQEYRGQGAREETQYF
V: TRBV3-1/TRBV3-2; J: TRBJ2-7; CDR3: CASSQAEIQYF
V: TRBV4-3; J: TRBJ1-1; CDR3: CASSQARTAINTEAFF
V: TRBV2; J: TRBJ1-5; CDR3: CASSGDRAHQPQHF
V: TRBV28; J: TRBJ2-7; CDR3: CASSLPASGRAGEQYF
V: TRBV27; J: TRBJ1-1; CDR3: CASSLTGGAGGLRAFF